Included here is one T cell receptor (beta chain) sequence, with context. One junction end does not reproduce the germline sequence, and a read error may be involved. Generated by immunoSEQ multiplex PCR, the TCRdb table keeps only in-frame clones and is missing some. The sample includes 25,000 to 30,000 clones, roughly 84% of them seen just once. The data were obtained in a study of regulatory dendritic cells for organ transplantation. The CDR3 spans 16 residues. Germline loops: CDR1 MNHEY, CDR2 SMNVEV (reference sequence). The chain couples TRBV27 to TRBJ1-6; 7 positions match TRBD1. Sequenced sample: naive CD8+ T cells from blood. This sample's subset: CD45RA+ naive T cells. This clonotype was obtained from a human donor in good health. CDR3 sequence (DNA): TGTGTCAGCAGTTTGCGCTTTCGACAGGGATATTCACCCCTCCACTTT. Translation: CVSSLRFRQGYSPLHF.